Below, 18 T cell receptor beta chains from the same sample are listed, as sequenced in a study of shared clonotypes between healthy human individuals (dated by TCRdb to about 2020). Receptor amplification or capture employed the immunoSEQ multiplex PCR assay. Here the immuneACCESS table is served through TCRdb, limited to in-frame sequences with V and J called. Missing clones are a known gap in these copies; in checked studies unresolved V genes cover under half, and the rest lacks a known reason. Across this sample there are about 2.4 million clones, with around 94% seen only once. The ten largest clones capture around 0.15% of the sample. Material for sequencing was naive CD4+ T cells sorted from blood. What this sample's cell subset or site label stands for: CD45RA+ positively selected. These receptors were collected from a young man in good health.

V is TRBV28 and J is TRBJ1-3; possible D gene TRBD1, 5 bases. The CDR3 has 14 amino acids. Trimming left V 7 bases short and J 2 bases short, with 12 bases between. Germline V lookup: CDR1 MDHEN, CDR2 SYDVKM. The CDR3 DNA reads TGTGCCAGCATACAGGCCCTCACTGGAAACACCATATATTTT. This encodes CASIQALTGNTIYF.

The table lists this clone with a count of one. The CDR3 DNA follows: TGTGCCAGCAGCTTGGTGAACGCAAACTATGGCTACACCTTC. This sequence encodes CASSLVNANYGYTF. The chain carries TRBV5-4 and TRBJ1-2; D gene unclear. Germline assignment: CDR1 SGHNT and CDR2 YYREEE (reference sequence). The CDR3 covers 14 residues. V shed 0 bases and J shed 2 bases, with 8 bases lying between them.

As regards this clone: Other nucleotide sequences from this sample produce the same CDR3. The gene calls are TRBV7-6 and TRBJ2-2; D might be TRBD1 (6 bases). The CDR3 loop spans 13 amino acids. Trimming took 5 bases from V and 4 from J, leaving 8 bases between them. Germline V gives CDR1 SGHVS, CDR2 FNYEAQ. CDR3 amino acids: CASSPRGTGELFF. In DNA, the CDR3 is TGTGCCAGCAGCCCCAGGGGCACCGGGGAGCTGTTTTTT. Complete variable domain (other parts from reference TRBV7-6 and TRBJ2-2): GAGVSQSPRYKVTKRGQDVALRCDPISGHVSLYWYRQALGQGPEFLTYFNYEAQQDKSGLPNDRFSAERPEGSISTLTIQRTEQRDSAMYRCASSPRGTGELFFGEGSRLTVL.

This clone has just a few counts. The rearrangement links TRBV6-6 to TRBJ1-2, with 8 bases aligning to TRBD1. Losses at the gene ends were 5 bases for V and 2 bases for J; bases not matched to a gene: 4. The CDR3 is 14 amino acids. Germline V gene sequence: CDR1 MNHNY, CDR2 SVGAGI (reference sequence). The CDR3 loop reads CASSAGGANYGYTF. For the CDR3, the DNA is TGTGCCAGCAGTGCAGGGGGCGCGAACTATGGCTACACCTTC.

The chain uses TRBV6-1 and TRBJ2-5; 7 positions match TRBD2. The CDR3 length is 12 residues. Trimming removed 8 bases from V and 5 bases from J; junction bases left unmatched: 5. The germline V gene has CDR1 MNHNS and CDR2 SASEGT. CDR3 region: CASGGRIETQYF. CDR3 DNA sequence: TGTGCCAGCGGCGGGAGAATTGAGACCCAGTACTTC.

This clone was detected once. The CDR3 here is CASSIDSNQPQHF. The CDR3 DNA is TGTGCCAGCAGCATCGATAGCAATCAGCCCCAGCATTTT. The rearrangement links TRBV7-2 to TRBJ1-5; D is unclear. The CDR3 is 13 residues long. CDR1 is SGHTA, CDR2 FQGNSA, per germline. The V and J ends lost 5 bases and 0 bases respectively, with 5 bases between them.

The chain is built from TRBV10-2 and TRBJ1-4; D ambiguous. Trimming stripped 3 bases from V and 0 bases from J, with 5 bases between. The CDR3 loop spans 14 amino acids. The V gene's germline CDR1 is WSHSY and CDR2 SAAADI. CDR3 nucleotide sequence: TGCGCCAGCAGTGAAGTTACAACTAATGAAAAACTGTTTTTT. It encodes CASSEVTTNEKLFF.

This chain joins TRBV10-3 and TRBJ1-6, with D maybe TRBD1 (5 bases). CDR3 length: 16 amino acids. V was clipped by 4 bases and J by 5 bases, with 15 bases between them. Germline V gives CDR1 ENHRY, CDR2 SYGVKD. This CDR3 is CAISGARGGDNSPLHF. CDR3 DNA: TGTGCCATCAGTGGGGCCCGGGGGGGGGATAATTCACCCCTCCACTTT.

This clone was picked up one time. The chain recombines TRBV4-1 with TRBJ2-1; 12 positions match TRBD1. The CDR3 has 15 residues. Germline CDR1 is MGHRA and CDR2 is YSYEKL. Losses at the gene ends were 11 bases for V and 7 bases for J; bases not matched to a gene: 12. The CDR3 DNA is TGCGCCGCTGCCCAGGGGACAGGGGGCCAGAATGAGCAGTTCTTC. It is translated as CAAAQGTGGQNEQFF.

CDR3 amino acids: CASSQFGDRSSYEQYF. CDR3 DNA sequence: TGCGCCAGCAGCCAATTTGGGGACAGATCATCCTACGAGCAGTACTTC. The rearrangement links TRBV5-1 to TRBJ2-7, with 7 bases aligning to TRBD1. V was pared by 4 bases and J by 1 base, with 11 bases of the junction left unmatched. Germline CDR1 SGHRS, CDR2 YFSETQ. CDR3 length equals 16 residues.

This rearrangement joins TRBV9 to TRBJ2-3; no clear D. The V gene's germline CDR1 is SGDLS and CDR2 YYNGEE. Trimming took 4 bases from V and 2 from J, leaving 14 bases between them. CDR3 length equals 15 residues. CDR3: CASSPLAQPTDTQYF. The CDR3 DNA follows: TGTGCCAGCAGCCCCCTGGCGCAACCCACAGATACGCAGTATTTT.

The V and J genes are TRBV6-6 and TRBJ2-1, with D hard to call. Deletions cut 6 bases from V and 6 bases from J, with 9 bases between. The CDR3 sequence is 12 residues long. CDR1 and CDR2 from the germline V gene are MNHNY and SVGAGI (reference sequence). CDR3 nucleotides: TGTGCCAGCAGCCCGGTGGGCAATGAGCAGTTCTTC. This gives the protein CASSPVGNEQFF.

This chain connects TRBV6-4 to TRBJ1-1, with unresolved D. V lost 4 bases to trimming and J lost 1 base, with 10 bases between them. The CDR3 sequence is 14 residues long. Germline assignment: CDR1 MRHNA and CDR2 SNTAGT. CDR3 in DNA: TGTGCCAGCAGTGCCGAGGGCGGGAACACTGAAGCTTTCTTT. Protein product: CASSAEGGNTEAFF.

A single count supports this clone. The rearrangement links TRBV5-1 to TRBJ2-3, with unresolved D. Germline lookup yields CDR1 SGHRS and CDR2 YFSETQ. This CDR3 region has 15 residues. Deletions cut 1 base from V and 1 base from J, with 10 bases between. CDR3 DNA sequence: TGCGCCAGCAGCTTGTTGGACGCCGGCACAGATACGCAGTATTTT. Translating gives CASSLLDAGTDTQYF.

The chain recombines TRBV6-6 with TRBJ1-2; unclear D gene. Trimming left V 7 bases short and J 8 bases short, with 8 bases between. CDR3 length equals 10 residues. CDR1 MNHNY and CDR2 SVGAGI come from the germline V gene (reference sequence). CDR3 protein: CASKWTGYTF. The CDR3 DNA is TGTGCCAGCAAATGGACCGGCTACACCTTC.

This chain uses TRBV15 with TRBJ2-7; tentatively, D is TRBD2 (7 bases). The CDR3 consists of 17 residues. V was cut by 1 base and J by 3 bases, with 19 bases left in between. Germline V lookup: CDR1 LNHNV, CDR2 YYDKDF (reference sequence). This chain's CDR3 is CATSRGQGGGKDYEQYF. CDR3 coding DNA: TGTGCCACCAGCAGAGGGCAGGGAGGGGGTAAGGACTACGAGCAGTACTTC.

This chain joins TRBV12-5 and TRBJ2-3; 14 bases are shared with TRBD2. Germline V gives CDR1 LGHNT, CDR2 FRNRAP. The trim removed 4 bases at V and 6 bases at J, leaving 9 bases unmatched. The CDR3 has 17 residues. The CDR3 loop reads CASGWRPGTSGSDTQYF. DNA for the CDR3: TGTGCTAGTGGTTGGCGACCCGGGACTAGCGGGAGTGATACGCAGTATTTT.

The rearrangement uses TRBV6-5 and TRBJ1-2, with TRBD1 identical over 7 bases. Germline V gene sequence: CDR1 MNHEY, CDR2 SVGAGI. V dropped 6 bases and J dropped 8; count of bases not matched to a gene: 12. CDR3 size: 14 residues. The CDR3 protein is CASRRQGEGSGYTF. DNA for the CDR3: TGTGCCAGCAGACGACAGGGAGAGGGGTCCGGCTACACCTTC.